The sequence of this T cell receptor beta chain was determined in a study of blood T cell repertoires in COVID-19. In the study overall: From the United States, Italy and Spain came samples of acute and convalescent COVID-19. From T cells, B-cell-depleted T cells, or PBMCs came the material, which was cDNA or gDNA.

Original processing notes: Nucleated cell counts were estimated from reference gene primer amplification. Profiling relied on immunoSEQ multiplex PCR, and the TCRdb table lists in-frame clones only, not all of them. V, J and clone size are those of that table, while D and trimming were read from the DNA. This repertoire shows some 310,000 clones, around 86% found once; its top ten account for 1%. The V gene lost 0 bases and the J gene lost 1 base, with 6 bases spanning the gap. Germline-derived CDR1 and CDR2 are MNHNY and SVGAGI (reference sequence). The CDR3 totals 14 residues. Sequenced input: peripheral blood. The origin of this receptor is a middle-aged man with active or convalescent COVID-19. The chain uses TRBV6-6 and TRBJ1-1; D is unclear. CDR3 residues: CASSYSLSNTEAFF. The CDR3 nucleotides are TGTGCCAGCAGTTACTCCCTCTCGAACACTGAAGCTTTCTTT.